This paragraph reports one TCR beta chain. No antigen is known for it. The sample is drawn from a study of siplizumab effects on memory and regulatory T cells. Assay: immunoSEQ multiplex PCR; the TCRdb copy retains only in-frame clones and omits some. The data hold 90,000 to 110,000 clones, with approximately 90% observed a single time. Study-wide findings and caveats: Mappable CD4+ clones that were alloreactive averaged about 69% Treg-derived with siplizumab versus roughly 25% in controls.

Germline CDR1 is SGHTA and CDR2 is FQGTGA. The junction had 1 base not matched to a gene; V was cut back by 3 bases and J by 0 bases. The CDR3 is 14 residues long. Material: Tregs sorted from blood. This sequence joins TRBV7-3 and TRBJ1-2; 7 nucleotides line up with TRBD1. This sequence originates from a human donor in good health. The CDR3 DNA reads as TGTGCCAGCAGCTTCGGACAGGCTAACTATGGCTACACCTTC. The encoded protein is CASSFGQANYGYTF.